This T cell receptor (beta chain) was documented in a study of T cells in Graves' hyperthyroidism and ophthalmopathy. Amplified TCR beta CDR3 regions came from RNA transcripts. The HTBI primer set served for first-round RT-PCR of the TCR CDR3. Via MiXCR, TCRdb re-called the multiplex PCR reads, giving one row per CDR3 protein. The table has roughly 710,000 distinct CDR3 sequences, around a third seen once. The CDR3 length is 17 residues. V was clipped by 5 bases and J by 4 bases, with 24 bases between them. The sample holds a few counts of this clonotype. This receptor was taken from a middle-aged woman with Graves' hyperthyroidism. Input material: blood. This chain connects TRBV12-3 or TRBV12-4 to TRBJ2-7, with a tentative D call TRBD2 (6 bases). The CDR3 nucleotides are TGTGCCAGCAGTATTAGGTCCCGACTAGGATATCTTTACGAGCAGTACTTC. Amino acid sequence: CASSIRSRLGYLYEQYF.